In this sample, the clone carrying this TCR beta chain turned up many times. The antigen is undetermined. Either OKT3 anti-CD3 antibody or CD3/CD28 beads expanded T cells from blood mononuclear cells over about three days. The sample comes from a study of beta chain bispecific antibodies for T cell cancers. General study results and limits: In these mixed samples, most targeted TRBV reads derived from the leukemia cell line.

One entry per CDR3 protein results from TCRdb running MiXCR on the 5' RACE reads. The table shows 20,000 to 25,000 distinct CDR3 sequences, with around 2.4% occurring only once. Germline V gene sequence: CDR1 ENHRY, CDR2 SYGVKD. This CDR3 region has 18 residues. The trim removed 3 bases at V and 0 bases at J, leaving 11 bases unmatched. The chain is built from TRBV10-3 and TRBJ2-3; 8 positions agree with TRBD2. The sequence derives from a human donor in good health. Some clones in this sample may be carry-over from other donors' samples. The source material was healthy donor T cells cultured with leukemia cells. CDR3: CAISDGSGGRSSTDTQYF. The CDR3 DNA follows: TGTGCCATCAGTGACGGGAGCGGGGGCCGCTCTAGCACAGATACGCAGTATTTT.